These 18 T cell receptor beta chains were all obtained from the same sample, sequenced in a study of radiation and T cells in renal cell carcinoma. The repertoire was sequenced with immunoSEQ multiplex PCR; TCRdb's copy has only in-frame clones and lacks some. The top ten clones hold around 13% of a sample with 150,000 to 180,000 clones, about nine tenths of them seen once. Indicated time point: blood 2 weeks post-SBRT. Treatment defined: 15 Gy SBRT to primary tumor, nephrectomy 4 weeks later. The sample here was blood, taken from a patient whose treatment included radiotherapy and nephrectomy. All receptors come from a woman in her 50s with renal cell carcinoma.

J is TRBJ1-1 and V is TRBV5-5; D gene unclear. Looked up from germline, CDR1 is SGHKS and CDR2 is YYEKEE (reference sequence). The V gene lost 2 bases and the J gene lost 5 bases, with 16 bases spanning the gap. The CDR3 totals 15 residues. CDR3 bases: TGTGCCAGCAGCTTCAAACAAGGCGGAAAGACTGAAGCTTTCTTT. Amino acid sequence: CASSFKQGGKTEAFF.

The genes are TRBV30 and TRBJ2-2, with a possible D match to TRBD1 (6 bases). Trimming removed 0 bases from V and 5 bases from J, with 13 bases in between. Germline lookup yields CDR1 GTSNPN and CDR2 SVGIG (reference sequence). The CDR3 has 15 residues. CDR3 amino acids: CAWSVRWGPTGELFF. CDR3 in DNA: TGTGCCTGGAGTGTAAGGTGGGGGCCGACCGGGGAGCTGTTTTTT. Combining the CDR3 with reference TRBV30 and TRBJ2-2 gives the whole variable domain SQTIHQWPATLVQPVGSPLSLECTVEGTSNPNLYWYRQAAGRGLQLLFYSVGIGQISSEVPQNLSASRPQDRQFILSSKKLLLSDSGFYLCAWSVRWGPTGELFFGEGSRLTVL.

This clone was seen once. This sequence joins TRBV5-5 and TRBJ2-7, with 9 bases identical to TRBD2. V shed 7 bases, J shed 0 bases, and the junction held 8 bases outside the gene matches. This CDR3 contains 15 residues. Germline CDR1 SGHKS, CDR2 YYEKEE (reference sequence). The CDR3 protein is CASRLVAGVSYEQYF. As DNA, the CDR3 is TGTGCCAGCCGGCTCGTAGCGGGAGTCTCCTACGAGCAGTACTTC.

V gene TRBV27 combines with J gene TRBJ2-7; the D gene is possibly TRBD1 (6 bases). The V gene lost 5 bases and the J gene lost 3 bases, with 14 bases spanning the gap. The CDR3 is 14 amino acids. Germline CDR1 and CDR2: MNHEY and SMNVEV (reference sequence). The CDR3 nucleotides read TGTGCCAGCAGTCCGACACGGGACATCTACGAGCAGTACTTC. Protein: CASSPTRDIYEQYF.

This chain joins TRBV6-4 and TRBJ2-2; tentative D call: TRBD2 (5 bases). The V end lost 3 bases, the J end lost 8 bases, and 13 bases lay between the germline ends. Germline assignment: CDR1 MRHNA and CDR2 SNTAGT. The CDR3 extends over 14 amino acids. CDR3 in amino acids: CASSDNPGIGELFF. CDR3 DNA sequence: TGTGCCAGCAGTGATAACCCGGGAATAGGGGAGCTGTTTTTT.

The chain combines TRBV18 with TRBJ2-2; 9 bases are shared with TRBD1. This CDR3 region has 17 residues. Looked up from germline, CDR1 is KGHSH and CDR2 is LQKENI. Trimming cost V 2 bases and J 1 base; bases outside gene matches: 5. CDR3 coding DNA: TGTGCCAGCTCACCAGCCGGACAGGGGCTGAACACCGGGGAGCTGTTTTTT. Translation: CASSPAGQGLNTGELFF.

With respect to this clone: A junction boundary mismatches the germline segment, possibly from a read error. The chain uses TRBV20-1 and TRBJ1-4; possibly TRBD1 for D (5 bases). CDR1 DFQATT and CDR2 SNEGSKA come from the germline V gene (reference sequence). CDR3 length: 8 amino acids. The CDR3 is CSAPGLVF. Written as DNA, the CDR3 is TGCAGTGCTCCGGGACTCGTTTTT.

J is TRBJ1-6 and V is TRBV4-1, with D maybe TRBD1 (5 bases). CDR1 is MGHRA, CDR2 YSYEKL, per germline. The CDR3 is 20 residues long. V shed 0 bases and J shed 11 bases, with 29 bases lying between them. Written as DNA, the CDR3 is TGCGCCAGCAGCCAAGACGGGGCAGGAGGGGCGCCTCGGATGGTAGCACCCCTCCACTTT. Protein: CASSQDGAGGAPRMVAPLHF.

This rearrangement joins TRBV5-1 to TRBJ2-7, with D perhaps TRBD1 (5 bases). The germline CDR1 and CDR2 sequences are SGHRS and YFSETQ. The CDR3 length is 14 residues. The germline V and J ends were trimmed by 3 bases and 4 bases, with 14 bases remaining between them. The CDR3 nucleotides read TGCGCCAGCAGCTCCCACCGTAGGGGTTACGAGCAGTACTTC. Translated: CASSSHRRGYEQYF.

The V call is TRBV6-4, the J call TRBJ1-2; the D gene is possibly TRBD1 (5 bases). The germline V gene encodes CDR1 MRHNA and CDR2 SNTAGT. This CDR3 contains 15 residues. V lost 4 bases and J 2 bases, leaving 14 bases between the germline ends. The CDR3 nucleotides are TGTGCCAGCAGTGTCGGAGCGAGACAGAACTATGGCTACACCTTC. Residues: CASSVGARQNYGYTF.

V is TRBV6-5 and J is TRBJ2-1; D possibly corresponds to TRBD1 (7 bases). V was trimmed by 10 bases and J by 5 bases, leaving 18 bases between them. This CDR3 region has 14 residues. Germline V gene sequence: CDR1 MNHEY, CDR2 SVGAGI. CDR3: CATLAGGPHNEQFF. In DNA form, the CDR3 reads TGTGCCACCCTAGCAGGGGGGCCTCACAATGAGCAGTTCTTC.

The chain uses TRBV9 and TRBJ2-7; 9 positions agree with TRBD2. After removal of 0 bases from V and 3 bases from J, the junction contained 4 bases not matched to a gene. From germline, CDR1 is SGDLS and CDR2 YYNGEE. This CDR3 comprises 15 residues. CDR3 amino acids: CASSVGGGAGYEQYF. CDR3 sequence (DNA): TGTGCCAGCAGCGTAGGCGGGGGGGCCGGCTACGAGCAGTACTTC.

DNA of the CDR3: TGTGCCAGCAGACTAACACGGTTAGGAGGCTACACCTTC. It is translated as CASRLTRLGGYTF. The chain employs TRBV5-6 and TRBJ1-2; D gene ambiguous. The length of the CDR3 is 13 residues. Trimming cost V 5 bases and J 8 bases, with 16 bases left between them. Germline V gene sequence: CDR1 SGHDT, CDR2 YYEEEE.

The chain is built from TRBV7-2 and TRBJ1-5; D unresolved. Germline V gene data show CDR1 as SGHTA and CDR2 as FQGNSA. V lost 5 bases, J lost 5 bases, and 16 bases lay in between. The CDR3 is 15 amino acids. The CDR3 is CASSESGGTYQPQHF. CDR3 bases: TGTGCCAGCAGCGAAAGTGGCGGTACTTATCAGCCCCAGCATTTT.

V gene TRBV7-9 combines with J gene TRBJ2-3, with TRBD2 as a possible D gene (5 bases). Trimming took off 2 bases at V and 3 bases at J, with 6 bases between the two ends. CDR1 and CDR2 from the germline V gene are SEHNR and FQNEAQ (reference sequence). This CDR3 comprises 13 residues. CDR3 coding DNA: TGTGCCAGCAGCTTACGGGATACAGATACGCAGTATTTT. Amino acids: CASSLRDTDTQYF.

The chain couples TRBV15 to TRBJ1-1; the D is unclear. The CDR3 runs to 13 residues. The V and J ends lost 7 bases and 1 base respectively, with 10 bases between them. Per the germline V gene, CDR1 is LNHNV and CDR2 is YYDKDF (reference sequence). The CDR3 coding sequence is TGTGCCACCATGATCAGTCGGAACACTGAAGCTTTCTTT. This gives the protein CATMISRNTEAFF.

This clone was seen just once. V and J are TRBV6-6 and TRBJ1-1, with D tentatively TRBD1 (5 bases). This CDR3 region has 16 residues. Germline lookup yields CDR1 MNHNY and CDR2 SVGAGI (reference sequence). Trimming took off 6 bases at V and 3 bases at J, with 20 bases between the two ends. CDR3 region: CASRTSTGGGDTEAFF. The CDR3 DNA reads TGTGCCAGCAGAACTTCCACGGGTGGGGGAGACACTGAAGCTTTCTTT.

The chain carries TRBV29-1 and TRBJ1-1; D is uncertain. V lost 3 bases, J lost 10 bases, and 18 bases lay in between. The CDR3 spans 13 residues. Germline assignment: CDR1 SQVTM and CDR2 ANQGSEA. The CDR3 region is CSVDGGSGEGAFF. CDR3 nucleotide sequence: TGCAGCGTTGACGGCGGGAGCGGCGAGGGAGCTTTCTTT.